This paragraph covers one T cell receptor (beta chain) sequence. Antigen unknown. The data belong to a study of vaccination and CD4 T cells after COVID-19. Germline V lookup: CDR1 MNHEY, CDR2 SVGAGI. The CDR3 loop spans 17 amino acids. Trimming shortened V by 0 bases and J by 6 bases, and 18 bases separated the two germline ends. Treatment described: approximately 10-day PBMC culture with coronavirus spike peptide pools or control peptides (ViraFEST assay). Positive SARS-CoV-2 PCR tests in convalescent patients dated from March to December 2020, pre-Alpha, Beta and Delta. Half the medium was replaced with fresh IL-2 medium on days 3 and 7. Researchers used the Oncomine TCR Beta short-read assay to sequence DNA from cultured CD4+ T cells. Once CD4+ T cells had been cultured, genomic DNA was extracted from them. One entry per CDR3 protein results from TCRdb running MiXCR on the PCR reads. The data contain about 15,000 distinct CDR3 sequences, about 53% of them singletons.

The input for sequencing was CD4+ T cells from blood, cultured in vitro, taken before SARS-CoV-2 vaccination. This clonotype was obtained from a human donor who had recovered from COVID-19. This chain connects TRBV6-5 to TRBJ1-5; D is perhaps TRBD1 (5 bases). CDR3 protein: CASSYSRDGRRGQPQHF. The CDR3 coding sequence is TGTGCCAGCAGTTACTCGAGGGACGGCAGGAGGGGTCAGCCCCAGCATTTT.